The clone carrying this T cell receptor beta chain came up a few times. Germline CDR1 LGHNA, CDR2 YSLEER. J was trimmed by 2 bases and V by 1 base; bases with no gene match: 15. The CDR3 sequence is 20 residues long. These data are taken from a study of shared T cell receptors in the human thymus. Here immunoSEQ multiplex PCR was the method, and the copy in TCRdb shows in-frame clones only, minus some. The sample contains more than 550,000 clones, around 85% of which appear only once. The same data also went into a second study, on human thymus T cells. That report adds: Congenital heart defects were the reason for the corrective surgery that the donors, healthy Finnish infants, were having. Resections that were taken during corrective heart surgery supplied the thymus tissue. Thymic as well as blood repertoires seemed to favor certain V and J genes unevenly. Related work showed strongly overlapping thymic repertoires across unrelated individuals.

This clonotype was sampled from a girl less than two years old with a congenital heart defect. The chain links TRBV4-3 to TRBJ1-2; 11 bases are a match to TRBD1. Source material: thymocytes. CDR3 in amino acids: CASSQVWVLDRDRGNYGYTF. DNA for the CDR3: TGCGCCAGCAGCCAAGTTTGGGTTCTGGACCGGGACAGGGGGAACTATGGCTACACCTTC.